Listed below are T cell receptor beta chains from one sample, sequenced in a study of T cell responses to AZD1222 COVID-19 vaccine. Method: immunoSEQ multiplex PCR; TCRdb's copy keeps in-frame clones and lacks some. The sample records about 160,000 clones, 90% to 95% being singletons. Material: peripheral blood, obtained on day 0 of AZD1222 vaccination. The receptors were gathered from an adult in good health. The CDR3 runs from the conserved cysteine through the conserved F or W. A D gene is named only where the DNA matches it firmly. Size tells how often a clone was seen (once, few, many) or the class of an expanded clone, and some rows leave it out.

V: TRBV9; size: -; D: -; J: TRBJ1-1; DNA: TGTGCCAGCAGCGCCTCGAAGGACACGGTTAACACTGAAGCTTTCTTT; CDR3: CASSASKDTVNTEAFF
V: TRBV5-1; size: -; D: -; J: TRBJ1-1; DNA: TGCGCCAGCAGCTTTACAGGGAAGGTAGACACTGAAGCTTTCTTT; CDR3: CASSFTGKVDTEAFF
V: TRBV5-4; size: once; D: -; J: TRBJ1-2; DNA: TGTGCCAGCAGCAGAACGGACAGTAACTATGGCTACACCTTC; CDR3: CASSRTDSNYGYTF
V: TRBV6-5; size: -; D: -; J: TRBJ2-3; DNA: TGTGCCAGCAGGATGGACTATATCGATACGCAGTATTTT; CDR3: CASRMDYIDTQYF
V: TRBV20-1; size: -; D: -; J: TRBJ2-5; DNA: TGCAGTGCCGGACGGTCGGAGACCCAGTACTTC; CDR3: CSAGRSETQYF
V: TRBV5-1; size: -; D: TRBD1; J: TRBJ2-2; DNA: TGCGCCAGCAGCTTGACAGGGGGAACCACCGGGGAGCTGTTTTTT; CDR3: CASSLTGGTTGELFF
V: TRBV6-5; size: -; D: -; J: TRBJ2-7; DNA: TGTGCCAGCAGTTCTGTCTCCTCGGGACTTCTCTTC; CDR3: CASSSVSSGLLF
V: TRBV9; size: -; D: TRBD1; J: TRBJ1-1; DNA: TGTGCCAGCAGCCCCGGACAGGACATGAACACTGAAGCTTTCTTT; CDR3: CASSPGQDMNTEAFF
V: TRBV7-9; size: -; D: TRBD1; J: TRBJ2-7; DNA: TGTGCCACTACCCTCGGGACAGGGAGCCACGAGCAGTACTTC; CDR3: CATTLGTGSHEQYF
V: TRBV4-1; size: -; D: -; J: TRBJ1-1; DNA: TGCGCCAGCAGCCAAGTCGACGGCGGTGTAGGCACTGAAGCTTTCTTT; CDR3: CASSQVDGGVGTEAFF
V: TRBV24-1; size: -; D: -; J: TRBJ1-1; DNA: TGTGCCACCAGTGTTGGTCGGATCGCTTTCTTT; CDR3: CATSVGRIAFF
V: TRBV6-6; size: -; D: TRBD1; J: TRBJ1-1; DNA: TGTGCCAGCAGTTATACCGGGACAGGGAAGACTGAAGCTTTCTTT; CDR3: CASSYTGTGKTEAFF
V: TRBV5-4; size: -; D: -; J: TRBJ1-1; DNA: TGTGCCAGCAGCTTAAGGCGTGGGGAGAACACTGAAGCTTTCTTT; CDR3: CASSLRRGENTEAFF
V: TRBV5-1; size: -; D: TRBD2; J: TRBJ2-3; DNA: TGCGCCAGCAGCTACGGACTAGCGGGGCGTCTTACAGATACGCAGTATTTT; CDR3: CASSYGLAGRLTDTQYF
V: TRBV19; size: -; D: -; J: TRBJ1-5; DNA: TGTGCCAGTAGTATCCGCACTTCACTCAATCAGCCCCAGCATTTT; CDR3: CASSIRTSLNQPQHF
V: TRBV19; size: -; D: -; J: TRBJ1-1; DNA: TGTGCCAGTAGTGAAAAACTGTGGACTGAAGCTTTCTTT; CDR3: CASSEKLWTEAFF
V: TRBV19; size: -; D: -; J: TRBJ1-4; DNA: TGTGCCAGTAGTATAGATCGGCAGCACACTCTTGAAAAACTGTTTTTT; CDR3: CASSIDRQHTLEKLFF
V: TRBV5-1; size: -; D: TRBD1; J: TRBJ1-2; DNA: TGCGCCAGCAGCTTAGACAGGGGGGGCTACACCTTC; CDR3: CASSLDRGGYTF
V: TRBV4-1; size: -; D: TRBD1; J: TRBJ1-6; DNA: TGCGCCAGCGGACAGGGAGCGAATTCACCCCTCCACTTT; CDR3: CASGQGANSPLHF
V: TRBV30; size: -; D: TRBD1; J: TRBJ1-5; DNA: TGTGCCTGGAACACAGGGGAGCTTAGGCCCCAGCATTTT; CDR3: CAWNTGELRPQHF
V: TRBV5-1; size: -; D: TRBD1; J: TRBJ2-2; DNA: TGCGCCAGCAGCTTGCTGACAGGGCTCACCGGGGAGCTGTTTTTT; CDR3: CASSLLTGLTGELFF
V: TRBV27; size: -; D: -; J: TRBJ2-1; DNA: TGTGCCAGCAGTTTATATCGGGATTATACCAATGAGCAGTTCTTC; CDR3: CASSLYRDYTNEQFF
V: TRBV5-6; size: -; D: -; J: TRBJ2-7; DNA: TGTGCCAGCGGGGCCGGGCCTAGCTCCTACGAGCAGTACTTC; CDR3: CASGAGPSSYEQYF
V: TRBV19; size: -; D: -; J: TRBJ1-2; DNA: TGTGCCAGTAGTATTAGCAGTCGGGATAACTATGGCTACACCTTC; CDR3: CASSISSRDNYGYTF
V: TRBV19; size: -; D: -; J: TRBJ2-1; DNA: TGTGCCAGTAGTATAGACTTACCACAGGGTCGCAATGAGCAGTTCTTC; CDR3: CASSIDLPQGRNEQFF
V: TRBV18; size: -; D: -; J: TRBJ2-2; DNA: TGTGCCAGCTCACCTACAGCGAACACCGGGGAGCTGTTTTTT; CDR3: CASSPTANTGELFF
V: TRBV28; size: -; D: TRBD2; J: TRBJ2-2; DNA: TGTGCCAGCAGTGGGACTAGCGGGGGGGCCGGGAACACCGGGGAGCTGTTTTTT; CDR3: CASSGTSGGAGNTGELFF
V: TRBV6-5; size: few; D: -; J: TRBJ1-3; DNA: TGTGCCAGCAAAAACGGAGTCAACACCATATATTTT; CDR3: CASKNGVNTIYF
V: TRBV27; size: -; D: -; J: TRBJ1-5; DNA: TGTGCCAGCAAAACAGGTGGGCTCAATCAGCCCCAGCATTTT; CDR3: CASKTGGLNQPQHF
V: TRBV28; size: -; D: -; J: TRBJ1-1; DNA: TGTGCCAGCGCAACCGCGGGGGGGGGAGGCACTGAAGCTTTCTTT; CDR3: CASATAGGGGTEAFF
V: TRBV7-6; size: -; D: -; J: TRBJ1-4; DNA: TGTGCCAGCAGCTTAAGACAGGCAGGCAGGGAAAAACTGTTTTTT; CDR3: CASSLRQAGREKLFF